The 22 T cell receptor beta chains below come from one sample, sequenced in a study of CXCR3-negative and CXCR3-positive naive CD8 T cells. Regarding the study as a whole: CXCR3-positive naive cells had more hydrophobic TRB CDR3s than CXCR3-negative naive cells.

Their antigen targets remain unknown. 5' RACE with UMI labels generated the TRB cDNA libraries. Reprocessing the 5' RACE reads, TCRdb reports a single entry for every CDR3 protein and omits DNA. The sample shows about 89,000 distinct CDR3 sequences, and 0.5% to 0.55% sits with its ten largest clones. The specimen sequenced was naive CXCR3+ CD8+ T cells from blood. Subset given: CD45RO-CCR7+CD27+CD95- naive CD8+ T cells expressing CXCR3 (TNR3+). Receptor source: a human donor in good health. Some clones in this sample may be carry-over from other donors' samples.

The chain has TRBV7-2 and TRBJ2-1; with no DNA, the TCRdb D assignment of TRBD2 cannot be verified. Germline-derived CDR1 and CDR2 are SGHTA and FQGNSA. The CDR3 sequence is 14 residues long. CDR3: CASSPQNSPNEQFF.

The rearrangement joins TRBV25-1 to TRBJ2-5. This CDR3 region has 14 residues. Germline-derived CDR1 and CDR2 are MGHDK and SYGVNS. Here the CDR3 reads CASSEWGNQETQYF. The whole variable domain, remainder taken from reference TRBV25-1 and TRBJ2-5, is EADIYQTPRYLVIGTGKKITLECSQTMGHDKMYWYQQDPGMELHLIHYSYGVNSTEKGDLSSESTVSRIRTEHFPLTLESARPSHTSQYLCASSEWGNQETQYFGPGTRLLVL.

This chain joins TRBV5-1 and TRBJ1-1. This CDR3 is 15 amino acids long. The germline gives CDR1 SGHRS, CDR2 YFSETQ. The CDR3 loop reads CASSLENVGNTEAFF.

The V and J genes are TRBV7-6 and TRBJ2-2; the D gene TCRdb calls, TRBD1, cannot be checked with no DNA. Germline V gene sequence: CDR1 SGHVS, CDR2 FNYEAQ. The CDR3 consists of 15 residues. CDR3 in amino acids: CASSFGQGSTGELFF.

The chain uses TRBV28 and TRBJ2-5. The CDR3 extends over 13 amino acids. Germline CDR1 and CDR2: MDHEN and SYDVKM. CDR3 loop: CASNDGPQETQYF.

This sequence joins TRBV10-3 and TRBJ2-2. Germline CDR1 is ENHRY and CDR2 is SYGVKD. CDR3 length: 13 residues. CDR3: CAIRSDGTGELFF.

The chain uses TRBV7-9 and TRBJ1-2; lacking DNA, the TRBD1 call made by TCRdb goes unchecked. In germline, CDR1 is SEHNR, CDR2 FQNEAQ (reference sequence). The CDR3 is 13 amino acids. The CDR3 reads CASSPRVQDGYTF.

This chain connects TRBV4-3 to TRBJ1-1. The CDR3 spans 14 residues. Germline CDR1 reads LGHNA; CDR2 reads YSLEER. This CDR3 is CASSQDWAGTEAFF.

The CDR3: CASSYWGLAGGPGSYEQYF. The chain is built from TRBV6-6 and TRBJ2-7; there is no DNA to check the TCRdb D call of TRBD2. Germline V gene data show CDR1 as MNHNY and CDR2 as SVGAGI (reference sequence). This CDR3 is built from 19 residues.

This chain links TRBV4-1 with TRBJ2-7. There are 14 residues in the CDR3. Germline CDR1 is MGHRA and CDR2 is YSYEKL. CDR3 in amino acids: CAGSGGLGTYEQYF.

The chain joins TRBV7-9 to TRBJ2-7. The length of the CDR3 is 15 residues. Germline loops: CDR1 SEHNR, CDR2 FQNEAQ (reference sequence). The CDR3 region is CASSPKSATSYEQYF. Looking up the rest from reference TRBV7-9 and TRBJ2-7 gives the full variable domain: DTGVSQNPRHKITKRGQNVTFRCDPISEHNRLYWYRQTLGQGPEFLTYFQNEAQLEKSRLLSDRFSAERPKGSFSTLEIQRTEQGDSAMYLCASSPKSATSYEQYFGPGTRLTVT.

This chain links TRBV2 with TRBJ1-2. The germline gives CDR1 SNHLY, CDR2 FYNNEI. This CDR3 has 15 residues. CDR3: CASSDSGLSNYGYTF. The full variable domain, its missing parts supplied by reference TRBV2 and TRBJ1-2, is EPEVTQTPSHQVTQMGQEVILRCVPISNHLYFYWYRQILGQKVEFLVSFYNNEISEKSEIFDDQFSVERPDGSNFTLKIRSTKLEDSAMYFCASSDSGLSNYGYTFGSGTRLTVV.

The chain links TRBV5-5 to TRBJ2-1; TCRdb's D gene call, TRBD1, goes unchecked for lack of DNA. The germline CDR1 and CDR2 sequences are SGHKS and YYEKEE (reference sequence). The CDR3 consists of 16 residues. The CDR3 here is CASSLEDRGFLGEQFF.

The chain employs TRBV20-1 and TRBJ1-2; TCRdb's assignment of TRBD1 cannot be checked, as there is no DNA. In germline, CDR1 is DFQATT, CDR2 SNEGSKA (reference sequence). This CDR3 comprises 14 residues. The CDR3 spells CSASARGANYGYTF.

The rearrangement links TRBV6-6 to TRBJ1-2. In germline, CDR1 is MNHNY, CDR2 SVGAGI (reference sequence). This CDR3 has 16 residues. This chain's CDR3 is CASSYSPIPRNYGYTF.

This chain links TRBV2 with TRBJ2-7; TCRdb's D call, TRBD1, is unchecked because there is no DNA. Germline V CDR1 and CDR2: SNHLY, FYNNEI. The CDR3 loop spans 14 amino acids. The CDR3 loop reads CASSQRGPPYEQYF.

The V gene is TRBV15, the J gene TRBJ2-1; TCRdb's D gene call, TRBD2, goes unchecked for lack of DNA. Germline CDR1 reads LNHNV; CDR2 reads YYDKDF (reference sequence). The CDR3 consists of 16 residues. CDR3 residues: CATSAAFRGGYNEQFF.

The chain uses TRBV27 and TRBJ2-1. CDR1 and CDR2 from the germline V gene are MNHEY and SMNVEV (reference sequence). CDR3 length: 13 amino acids. The CDR3 sequence: CASRGSSSNEQFF.

The V call is TRBV6-4, the J call TRBJ2-3. Germline lookup yields CDR1 MRHNA and CDR2 SNTAGT. This CDR3 has 15 residues. CDR3 amino acids: CASSDKGLATDTQYF.

This chain uses TRBV15 with TRBJ1-2; TCRdb's D call of TRBD1 is untestable without DNA. The length of the CDR3 is 14 residues. Germline V lookup: CDR1 LNHNV, CDR2 YYDKDF (reference sequence). CDR3 in amino acids: CATSRVPGRYGYTF.

The chain couples TRBV28 to TRBJ2-5; the TCRdb call, TRBD1, lacks DNA for checking. The CDR3 totals 16 residues. The germline V gene has CDR1 MDHEN and CDR2 SYDVKM. CDR3 residues: CASSPWTGVTAETQYF.

The chain uses TRBV19 and TRBJ2-1. Germline V gene lookup returns CDR1 LNHDA and CDR2 SQIVND (reference sequence). This CDR3 is built from 14 residues. The CDR3 reads CASMVSSSYNEQFF.